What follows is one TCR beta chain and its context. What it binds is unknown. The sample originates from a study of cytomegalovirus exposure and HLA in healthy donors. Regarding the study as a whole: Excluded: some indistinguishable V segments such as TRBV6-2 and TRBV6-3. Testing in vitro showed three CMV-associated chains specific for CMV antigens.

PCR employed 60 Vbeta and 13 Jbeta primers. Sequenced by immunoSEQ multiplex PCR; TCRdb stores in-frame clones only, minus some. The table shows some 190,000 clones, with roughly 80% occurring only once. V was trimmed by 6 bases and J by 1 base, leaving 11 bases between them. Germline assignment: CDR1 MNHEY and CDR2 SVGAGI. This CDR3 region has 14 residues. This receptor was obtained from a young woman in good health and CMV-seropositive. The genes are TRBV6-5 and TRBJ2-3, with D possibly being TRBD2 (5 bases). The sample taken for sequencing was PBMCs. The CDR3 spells CASRVPGGTDTQYF. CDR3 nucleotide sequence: TGTGCCAGCAGAGTCCCCGGGGGCACAGATACGCAGTATTTT.